The T cell receptor beta chain under discussion was sequenced for a study of OX40 agonist ivuxolimab in advanced cancers. Study background: Partial responses, seen in three patients, involved one hepatocellular carcinoma and two cutaneous melanomas.

This table comes from immunoSEQ multiplex PCR, and its TCRdb copy is limited to in-frame clones, with some not included. The sample lists about 25,000 clones; 70% to 90% were seen once. Only one count was recorded for this clone. Germline values: CDR1 SEHNR, CDR2 FQNEAQ (reference sequence). V shed 3 bases and J 2 bases; nucleotides not matched to a gene: 5. There are 16 residues in the CDR3. The sample consisted of CD4+ or CD8+ T cells sorted from blood, taken in a trial of the OX40 agonist ivuxolimab. The clonotype originates from an adult with an advanced solid tumor such as melanoma, head and neck, liver or kidney cancer. The rearrangement links TRBV7-9 to TRBJ2-7; the match to TRBD2 covers 12 bases. CDR3 residues: CASSFRTSGDPYEQYF. CDR3 nucleotides: TGTGCCAGCAGCTTCCGGACTAGCGGGGATCCCTACGAGCAGTACTTC.